This TCR beta chain appears in the sequencing data of a study of T cell responses to AZD1222 COVID-19 vaccine. Notes on the study in general: Repertoire sampling happened only post peak T cell response. Mapped onto spike, vaccine-associated CD4 TCRs spanned it and were dominant at 160-218 and 743-854.

On this clone itself: The antigen remains undetermined.

The CDR3 sequence is 18 residues long. The junction had 15 bases not matched to a gene; V was cut back by 1 base and J by 7 bases. Germline loops: CDR1 MNHEY, CDR2 SMNVEV (reference sequence). The table came from immunoSEQ multiplex PCR; TCRdb's copy has only in-frame clones and leaves some out. The table records about 210,000 clones, approximately 94% of them present only once. The TCR sequence derives from an adult who received the MenACWY meningococcal vaccine as a control. Here the sequenced sample was peripheral blood, taken 28 days after the second dose of the MenACWY control vaccine. The rearrangement joins TRBV27 to TRBJ1-4; 7 bases fit TRBD1. This chain's CDR3 is CASSLWGPRGAHSEKLFF. The DNA for the CDR3 is TGTGCCAGCAGTTTATGGGGGCCCAGGGGGGCGCATAGTGAAAAACTGTTTTTT.